The present entry profiles one T cell receptor beta chain with its context. The ends were cut back, 9 bases at V and 7 bases at J, with 18 bases in the middle. Germline loops: CDR1 SNHLY, CDR2 FYNNEI. The CDR3 has 13 residues. The PCR ran on 60 Vbeta and 13 Jbeta primers. Libraries were prepared by immunoSEQ multiplex PCR; TCRdb keeps only in-frame clonotypes and omits some of them. The table shows about 160,000 clones, with 65% to 80% occurring only once. These data belong to a study of cytomegalovirus exposure and HLA in healthy donors. The receptor was derived from a man between 40 and 49 years old in good health and CMV-seronegative. This chain joins TRBV2 and TRBJ1-2, with TRBD1 as a possible D gene (6 bases). The sample comprised PBMCs. CDR3 amino acids: CARDPGVEGGYTF. The CDR3 nucleotides are TGTGCCAGGGATCCAGGGGTTGAGGGTGGCTACACCTTC.